Listed here are 2 T cell receptor beta chains from one sample, sequenced in a study of blood T cell repertoires in COVID-19. The data were produced by immunoSEQ multiplex PCR, yet TCRdb's version contains in-frame clones alone and is incomplete. The table lists under 300,000 clones, about 88% of them singletons, with 2% to 2.5% in the top ten. Sequences were obtained from peripheral blood. The receptors were sampled from a woman aged 40 to 49 who had recovered from COVID-19.

The chain recombines TRBV6-2 or TRBV6-3 with TRBJ2-3; tentatively, D is TRBD1 (6 bases). CDR3 length equals 15 residues. CDR1 is MNHEY, CDR2 SVGEGT, per germline. The V end was cut by 4 bases, the J end by 0 bases, with 11 bases between. The CDR3 DNA follows: TGTGCCAGCAGTTCAACAGGGCTCAGCACAGATACGCAGTATTTT. Its protein product is CASSSTGLSTDTQYF.

This chain links TRBV30 with TRBJ2-1; TRBD2 agrees at 9 bases. The CDR3 runs to 15 residues. From germline, CDR1 is GTSNPN and CDR2 SVGIG (reference sequence). V trimming: 1 base; J trimming: 4 bases; junction bases outside the gene matches: 5. The chain's CDR3 is CAWSASSGGYNEQFF. CDR3 DNA sequence: TGTGCCTGGAGTGCGAGCAGCGGGGGGTACAATGAGCAGTTCTTC.